This TCR beta chain was recorded in a study of T cell repertoires in cytomegalovirus infection. TCRdb used MiXCR to reprocess the reads, holding one entry per CDR3 protein. In the table there are 300,000 to 400,000 distinct CDR3 sequences, under 35% of which are singletons. CDR1 is LGHNA, CDR2 YNFKEQ, per germline. The CDR3 covers 14 residues. Trimming removed 3 bases at V and 8 bases at J, with 16 bases between. Of note for this clonotype: Antigen unknown.

Sequences were derived from cultured PBMCs, sampled from culture after CMV antigen stimulation. The chain joins TRBV4-2 to TRBJ1-1, with D maybe TRBD1 (6 bases). This clonotype originated in a human donor in good health (CMV status not recorded). Some clones in this sample may be carry-over from other donors' samples. CDR3 DNA sequence: TGTGCCAGCAGCCAGGTCCGGGGGCCCGGGGAAGCTTTCTTT. It yields the protein CASSQVRGPGEAFF.